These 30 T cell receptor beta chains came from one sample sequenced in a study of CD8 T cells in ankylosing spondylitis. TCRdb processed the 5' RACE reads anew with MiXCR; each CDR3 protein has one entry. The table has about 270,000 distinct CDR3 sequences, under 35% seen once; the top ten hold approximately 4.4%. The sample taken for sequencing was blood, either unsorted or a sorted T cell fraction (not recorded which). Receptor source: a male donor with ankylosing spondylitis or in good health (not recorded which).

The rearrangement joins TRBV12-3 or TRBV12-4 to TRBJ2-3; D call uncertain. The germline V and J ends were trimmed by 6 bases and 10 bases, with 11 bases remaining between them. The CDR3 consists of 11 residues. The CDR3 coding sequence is TGTGCCAGCAGCCTTCAGACCTCGCAGTATTTT. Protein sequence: CASSLQTSQYF.

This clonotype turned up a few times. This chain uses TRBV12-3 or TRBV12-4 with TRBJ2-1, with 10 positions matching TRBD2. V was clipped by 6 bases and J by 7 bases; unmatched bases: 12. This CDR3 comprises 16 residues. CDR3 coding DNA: TGTGCCAGCAGATCCCTAAGCGGGGGGGCTGGGAATGAGCAGTTCTTC. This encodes CASRSLSGGAGNEQFF.

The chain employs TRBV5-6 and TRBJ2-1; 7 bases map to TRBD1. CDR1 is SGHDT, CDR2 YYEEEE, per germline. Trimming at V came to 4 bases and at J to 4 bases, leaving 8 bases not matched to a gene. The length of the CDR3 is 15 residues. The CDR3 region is CASSPGQRTYNEQFF. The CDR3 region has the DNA TGTGCCAGCAGCCCGGGACAGAGAACATACAATGAGCAGTTCTTC. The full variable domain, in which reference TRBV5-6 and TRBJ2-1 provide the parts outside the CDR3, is DAGVTQSPTHLIKTRGQQVTLRCSPKSGHDTVSWYQQALGQGPQFIFQYYEEEERQRGNFPDRFSGHQFPNYSSELNVNALLLGDSALYLCASSPGQRTYNEQFFGPGTRLTVL.

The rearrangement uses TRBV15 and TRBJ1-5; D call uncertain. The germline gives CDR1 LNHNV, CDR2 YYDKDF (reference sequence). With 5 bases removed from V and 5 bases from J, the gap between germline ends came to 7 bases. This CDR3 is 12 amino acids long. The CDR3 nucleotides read TGTGCCACCAGCGATCCATATCAGCCCCAGCATTTT. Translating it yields CATSDPYQPQHF. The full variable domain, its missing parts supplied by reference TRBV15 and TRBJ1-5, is DAMVIQNPRYQVTQFGKPVTLSCSQTLNHNVMYWYQQKSSQAPKLLFHYYDKDFNNEADTPDNFQSRRPNTSFCFLDIRSPGLGDTAMYLCATSDPYQPQHFGDGTRLSIL.

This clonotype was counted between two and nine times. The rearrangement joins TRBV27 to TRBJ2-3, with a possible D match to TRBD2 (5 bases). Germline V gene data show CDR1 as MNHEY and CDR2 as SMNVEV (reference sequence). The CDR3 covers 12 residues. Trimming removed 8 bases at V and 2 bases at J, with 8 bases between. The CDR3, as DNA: TGTGCCAGCGGTGACTACACAGATACGCAGTATTTT. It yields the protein CASGDYTDTQYF.

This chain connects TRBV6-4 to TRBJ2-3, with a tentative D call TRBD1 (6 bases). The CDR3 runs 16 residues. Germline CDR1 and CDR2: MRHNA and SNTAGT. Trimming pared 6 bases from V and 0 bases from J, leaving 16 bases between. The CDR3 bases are TGTGCCAGCAGCGCCACAGGGTTTGGAAGCACAGATACGCAGTATTTT. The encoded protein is CASSATGFGSTDTQYF.

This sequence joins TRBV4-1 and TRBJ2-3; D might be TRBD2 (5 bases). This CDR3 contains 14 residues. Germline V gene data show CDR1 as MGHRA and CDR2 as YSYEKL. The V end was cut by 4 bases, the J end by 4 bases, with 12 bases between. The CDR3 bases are TGCGCCAGCAGCCTAGAGCCCGGGGCAGATACGCAGTATTTT. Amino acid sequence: CASSLEPGADTQYF.

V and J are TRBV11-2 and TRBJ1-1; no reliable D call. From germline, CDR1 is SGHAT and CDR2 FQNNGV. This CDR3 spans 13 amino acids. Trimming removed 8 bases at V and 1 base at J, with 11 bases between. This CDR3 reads CASGVMTNTEAFF. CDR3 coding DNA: TGTGCCAGCGGGGTTATGACGAACACTGAAGCTTTCTTT.

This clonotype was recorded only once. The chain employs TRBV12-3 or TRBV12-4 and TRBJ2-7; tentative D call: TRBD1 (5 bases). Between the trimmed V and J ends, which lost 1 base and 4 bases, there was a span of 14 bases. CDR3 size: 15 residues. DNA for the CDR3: TGTGCCAGCAGTTTAGGCGCAGGGATAGAGTACGAGCAGTACTTC. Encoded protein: CASSLGAGIEYEQYF.

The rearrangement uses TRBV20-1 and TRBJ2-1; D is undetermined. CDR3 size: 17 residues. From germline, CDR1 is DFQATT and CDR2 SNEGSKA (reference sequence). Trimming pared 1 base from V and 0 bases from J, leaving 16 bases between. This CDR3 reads CSARATDGRSSYNEQFF. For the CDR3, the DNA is TGCAGTGCTAGAGCTACCGACGGAAGGAGCTCCTACAATGAGCAGTTCTTC.

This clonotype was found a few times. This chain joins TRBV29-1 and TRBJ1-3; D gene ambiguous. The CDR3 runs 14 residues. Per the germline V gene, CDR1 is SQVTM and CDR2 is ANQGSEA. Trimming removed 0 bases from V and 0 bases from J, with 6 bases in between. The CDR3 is CSVEDGVSGNTIYF. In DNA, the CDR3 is TGCAGCGTTGAAGATGGCGTCTCTGGAAACACCATATATTTT.

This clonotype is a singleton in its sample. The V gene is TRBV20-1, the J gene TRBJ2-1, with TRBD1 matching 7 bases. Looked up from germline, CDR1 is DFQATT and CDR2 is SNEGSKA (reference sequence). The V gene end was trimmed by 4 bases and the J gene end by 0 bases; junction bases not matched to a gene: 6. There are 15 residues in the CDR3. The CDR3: CSAKSYRGSYNEQFF. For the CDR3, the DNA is TGCAGTGCTAAGTCATACAGGGGCTCCTACAATGAGCAGTTCTTC.

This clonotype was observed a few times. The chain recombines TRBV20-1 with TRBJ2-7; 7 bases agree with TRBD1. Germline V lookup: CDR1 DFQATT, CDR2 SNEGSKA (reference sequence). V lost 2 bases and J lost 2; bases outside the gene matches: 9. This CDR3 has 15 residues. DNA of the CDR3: TGCAGTGCTAGAAGCCCGGGACAGCCCACCTACGAGCAGTACTTC. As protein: CSARSPGQPTYEQYF.

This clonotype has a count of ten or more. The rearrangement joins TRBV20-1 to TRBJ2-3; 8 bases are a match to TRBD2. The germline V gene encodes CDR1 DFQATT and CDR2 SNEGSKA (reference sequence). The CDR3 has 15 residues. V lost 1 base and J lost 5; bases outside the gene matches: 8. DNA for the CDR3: TGCAGTGCTAGAGGAACCGGGACTAGAGGAGATACGCAGTATTTT. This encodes CSARGTGTRGDTQYF.

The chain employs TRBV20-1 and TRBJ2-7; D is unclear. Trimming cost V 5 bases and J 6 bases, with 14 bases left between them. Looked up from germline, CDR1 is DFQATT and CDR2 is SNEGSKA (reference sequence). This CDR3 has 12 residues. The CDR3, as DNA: TGCAGTGCTCTTTCGGGTATCCGCGAGCAGTACTTC. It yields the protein CSALSGIREQYF.

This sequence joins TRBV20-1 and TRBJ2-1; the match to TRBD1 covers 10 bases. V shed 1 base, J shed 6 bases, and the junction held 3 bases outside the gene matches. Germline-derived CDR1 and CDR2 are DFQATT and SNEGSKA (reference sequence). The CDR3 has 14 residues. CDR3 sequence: CSARGGTGANEQFF. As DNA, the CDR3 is TGCAGTGCTAGAGGTGGGACAGGGGCCAATGAGCAGTTCTTC.

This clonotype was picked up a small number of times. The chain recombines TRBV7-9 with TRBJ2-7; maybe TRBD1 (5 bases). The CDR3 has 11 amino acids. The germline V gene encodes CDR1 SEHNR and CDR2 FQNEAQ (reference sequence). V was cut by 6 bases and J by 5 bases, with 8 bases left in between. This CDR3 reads CASRQGDEQYF. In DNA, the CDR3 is TGTGCCAGCAGGCAGGGTGACGAGCAGTACTTC.

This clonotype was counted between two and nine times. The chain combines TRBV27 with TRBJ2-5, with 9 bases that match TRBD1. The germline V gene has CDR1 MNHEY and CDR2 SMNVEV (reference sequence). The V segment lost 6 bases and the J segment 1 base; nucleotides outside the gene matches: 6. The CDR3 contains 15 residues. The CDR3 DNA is TGTGCCAGCAGACCCTTACAGGGGGCCCAAGAGACCCAGTACTTC. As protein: CASRPLQGAQETQYF.

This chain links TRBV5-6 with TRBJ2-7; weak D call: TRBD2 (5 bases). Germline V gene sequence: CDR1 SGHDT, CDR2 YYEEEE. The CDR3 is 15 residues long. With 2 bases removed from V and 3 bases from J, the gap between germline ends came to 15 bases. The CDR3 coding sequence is TGTGCCAGCAGCTTTTGGTTCGCGGGCCTCTACGAGCAGTACTTC. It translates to CASSFWFAGLYEQYF. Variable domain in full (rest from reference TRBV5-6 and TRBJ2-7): DAGVTQSPTHLIKTRGQQVTLRCSPKSGHDTVSWYQQALGQGPQFIFQYYEEEERQRGNFPDRFSGHQFPNYSSELNVNALLLGDSALYLCASSFWFAGLYEQYFGPGTRLTVT.

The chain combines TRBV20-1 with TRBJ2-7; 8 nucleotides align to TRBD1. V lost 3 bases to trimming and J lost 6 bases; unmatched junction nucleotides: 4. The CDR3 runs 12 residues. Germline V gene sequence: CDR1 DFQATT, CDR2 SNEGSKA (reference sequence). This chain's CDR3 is CSASPGGGEQYF. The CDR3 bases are TGCAGTGCTAGTCCAGGGGGCGGCGAGCAGTACTTC.

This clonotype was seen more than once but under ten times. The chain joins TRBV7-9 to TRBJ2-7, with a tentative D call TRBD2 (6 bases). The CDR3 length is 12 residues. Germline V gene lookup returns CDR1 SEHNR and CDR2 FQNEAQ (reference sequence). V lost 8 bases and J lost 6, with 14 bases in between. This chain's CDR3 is CASGTGLTEQYF. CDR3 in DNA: TGTGCCAGCGGGACTGGTCTGACCGAGCAGTACTTC.

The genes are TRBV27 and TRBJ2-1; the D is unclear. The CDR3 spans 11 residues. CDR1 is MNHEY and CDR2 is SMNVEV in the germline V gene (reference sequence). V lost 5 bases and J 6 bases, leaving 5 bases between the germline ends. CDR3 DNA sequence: TGTGCCAGCAGTATACGCAATGAGCAGTTCTTC. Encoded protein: CASSIRNEQFF.

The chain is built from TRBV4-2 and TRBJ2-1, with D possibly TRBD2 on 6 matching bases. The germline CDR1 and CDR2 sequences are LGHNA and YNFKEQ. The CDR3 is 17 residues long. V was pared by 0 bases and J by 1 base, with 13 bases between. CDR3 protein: CASSQDRGGASYNEQFF. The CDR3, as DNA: TGTGCCAGCAGCCAAGATCGAGGCGGGGCTTCCTACAATGAGCAGTTCTTC.

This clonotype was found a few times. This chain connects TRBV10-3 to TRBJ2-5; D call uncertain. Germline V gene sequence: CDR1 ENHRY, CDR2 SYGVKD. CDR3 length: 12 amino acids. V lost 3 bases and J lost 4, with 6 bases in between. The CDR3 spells CAISDSGETQYF. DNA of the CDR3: TGTGCCATCAGTGACTCAGGAGAGACCCAGTACTTC.

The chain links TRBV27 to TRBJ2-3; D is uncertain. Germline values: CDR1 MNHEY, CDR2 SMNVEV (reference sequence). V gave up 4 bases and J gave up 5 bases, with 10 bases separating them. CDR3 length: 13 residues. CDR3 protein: CASSSIRVDTQYF. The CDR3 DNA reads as TGTGCCAGCAGTTCAATCCGGGTAGATACGCAGTATTTT.

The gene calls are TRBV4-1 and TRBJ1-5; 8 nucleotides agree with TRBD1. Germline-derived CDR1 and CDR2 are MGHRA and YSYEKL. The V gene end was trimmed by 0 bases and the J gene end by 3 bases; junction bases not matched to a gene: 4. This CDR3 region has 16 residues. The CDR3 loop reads CASSQDPGQANQPQHF. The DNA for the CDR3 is TGCGCCAGCAGCCAAGATCCGGGACAGGCCAATCAGCCCCAGCATTTT.

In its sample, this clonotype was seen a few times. CDR3: CSVEEALEQYF. CDR3 DNA: TGCAGCGTTGAAGAGGCCTTGGAGCAGTACTTC. This chain links TRBV29-1 with TRBJ2-7; D gene ambiguous. V dropped 0 bases and J dropped 7 bases, with 7 bases sitting between them. Germline CDR1 SQVTM, CDR2 ANQGSEA. CDR3 length: 11 amino acids.

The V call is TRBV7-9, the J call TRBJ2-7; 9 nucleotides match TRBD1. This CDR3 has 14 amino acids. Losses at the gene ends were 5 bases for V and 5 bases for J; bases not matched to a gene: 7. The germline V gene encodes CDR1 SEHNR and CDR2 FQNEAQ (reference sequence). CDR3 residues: CASSHGQGIDEQYF. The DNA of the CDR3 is TGTGCCAGCAGCCACGGACAGGGGATCGACGAGCAGTACTTC.

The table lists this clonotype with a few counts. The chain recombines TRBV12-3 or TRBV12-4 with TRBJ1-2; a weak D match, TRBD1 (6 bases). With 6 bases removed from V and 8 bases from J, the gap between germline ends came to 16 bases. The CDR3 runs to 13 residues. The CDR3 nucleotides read TGTGCCAGCAGCTGGACAGCGAAAAGGGGCTACACCTTC. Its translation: CASSWTAKRGYTF.

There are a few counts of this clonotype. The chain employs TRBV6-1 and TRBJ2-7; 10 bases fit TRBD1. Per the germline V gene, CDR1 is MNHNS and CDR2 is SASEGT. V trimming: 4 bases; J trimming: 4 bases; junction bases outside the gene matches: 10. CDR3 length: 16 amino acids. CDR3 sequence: CASSARVGTGVYEQYF. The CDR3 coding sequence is TGTGCCAGCAGTGCCAGGGTGGGGACAGGGGTTTACGAGCAGTACTTC.